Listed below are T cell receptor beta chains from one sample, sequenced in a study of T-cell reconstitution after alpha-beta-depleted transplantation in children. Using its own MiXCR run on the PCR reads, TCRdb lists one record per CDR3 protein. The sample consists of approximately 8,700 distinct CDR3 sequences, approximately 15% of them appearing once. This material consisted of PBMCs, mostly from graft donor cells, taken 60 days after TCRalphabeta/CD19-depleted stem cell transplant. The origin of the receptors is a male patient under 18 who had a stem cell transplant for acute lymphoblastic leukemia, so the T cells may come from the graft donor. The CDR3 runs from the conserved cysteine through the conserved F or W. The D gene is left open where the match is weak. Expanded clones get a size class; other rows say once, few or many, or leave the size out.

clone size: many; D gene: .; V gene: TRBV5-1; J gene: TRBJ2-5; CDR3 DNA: TGCGCCAGCCATCCCCCTGATCTCGGGGAGACCCAGTACTTC; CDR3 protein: CASHPPDLGETQYF
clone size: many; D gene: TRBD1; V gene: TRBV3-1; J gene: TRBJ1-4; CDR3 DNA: TGTGCCAGCAGCCAAGGCGGACAGGCAGAAAAACTGTTTTTT; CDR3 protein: CASSQGGQAEKLFF
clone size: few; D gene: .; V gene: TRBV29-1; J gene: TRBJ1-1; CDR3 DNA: TGCAGCGGATGGCAGGGTTGGAGGGCTTTCTTT; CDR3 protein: CSGWQGWRAFF
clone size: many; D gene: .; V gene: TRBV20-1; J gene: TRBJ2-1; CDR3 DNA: TGCAGTGCTCCTAACGGCGCCAGGGCGTCCTACAATGAGCAGTTCTTC; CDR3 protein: CSAPNGARASYNEQFF
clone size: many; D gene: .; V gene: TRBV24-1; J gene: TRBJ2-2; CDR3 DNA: TGTGCCACCAGTGACCCGGGAAGGAAGAACCCCGGGGAGCTGTTTTTT; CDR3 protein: CATSDPGRKNPGELFF
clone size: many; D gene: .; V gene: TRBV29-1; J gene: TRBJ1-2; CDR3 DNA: TGCAGCGTTGAAATGGGGGGATCCTCTAACTATGGCTACACCTTC; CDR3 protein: CSVEMGGSSNYGYTF
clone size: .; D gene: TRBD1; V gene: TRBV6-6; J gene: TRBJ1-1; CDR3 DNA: TGTGCCAGCAGTTTAACAGGGGGCACTGAAGCTTTCTTT; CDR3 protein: CASSLTGGTEAFF
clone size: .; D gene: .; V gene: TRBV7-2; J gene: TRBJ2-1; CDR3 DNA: TGTGCCAGCAGCCCGGACCTAGCGCCGGACTACAATGAGCAGTTCTTC; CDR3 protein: CASSPDLAPDYNEQFF
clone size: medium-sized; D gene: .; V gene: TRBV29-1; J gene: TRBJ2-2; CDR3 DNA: TGCAGCGTTACCCACCCCCGGAACACCGGGGAGCTGTTTTTT; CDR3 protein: CSVTHPRNTGELFF
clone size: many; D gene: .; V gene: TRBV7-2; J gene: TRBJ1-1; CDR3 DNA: TGTGCCAGCAGCAATCATTTGGGTGGAACAGGGTCGAAGACTGAAGCTTTCTTT; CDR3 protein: CASSNHLGGTGSKTEAFF
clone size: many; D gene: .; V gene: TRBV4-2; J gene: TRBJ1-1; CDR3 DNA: TGTGCCAGCAGCCAAGAATGGGGGACTGAAGCTTTCTTT; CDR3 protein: CASSQEWGTEAFF
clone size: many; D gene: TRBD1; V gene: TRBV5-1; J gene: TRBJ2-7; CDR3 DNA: TGCGCCAGCAGCGGGGGACAGGGGAGAATCCACGAGCAGTACTTC; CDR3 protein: CASSGGQGRIHEQYF
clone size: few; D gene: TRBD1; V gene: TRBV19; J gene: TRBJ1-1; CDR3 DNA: TGTGCCATGGGCCCCGGGTGGGCGACAGGGGGCACTGAAGCTTTCTTT; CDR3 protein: CAMGPGWATGGTEAFF
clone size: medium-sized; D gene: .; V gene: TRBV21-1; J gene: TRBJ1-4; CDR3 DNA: TGTGCCAGCAGCAAAGTCCCATCGACAGGGGCAAAACTGTTTTTT; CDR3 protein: CASSKVPSTGAKLFF
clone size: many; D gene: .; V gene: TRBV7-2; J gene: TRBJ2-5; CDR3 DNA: TGTGCCAGCAGCTTAGCGGGGGGGCCGGTGGCCCAGTACTTC; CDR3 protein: CASSLAGGPVAQYF
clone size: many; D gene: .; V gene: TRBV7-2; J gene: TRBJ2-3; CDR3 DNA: TGTGCCAGCAGCCTCGCCTGGGGGGTCCACACAGATACGCAGTATTTT; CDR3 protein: CASSLAWGVHTDTQYF
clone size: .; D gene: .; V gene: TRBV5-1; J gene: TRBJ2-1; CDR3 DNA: TGCGCCAGCAGCTTGGAAGGGGTCATAGGGAATGAGCAGTTCTTC; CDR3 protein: CASSLEGVIGNEQFF
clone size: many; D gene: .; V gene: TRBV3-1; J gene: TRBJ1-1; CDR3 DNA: TGTGCCAGCACCTGGACGAGGGACACTGAAGCTTTCTTT; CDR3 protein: CASTWTRDTEAFF
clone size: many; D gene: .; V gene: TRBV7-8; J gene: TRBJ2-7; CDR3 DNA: TGTGCCAGCAGCTTAAGGGGGGGGGTCTCATCCTACGAGCAGTACTTC; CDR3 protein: CASSLRGGVSSYEQYF
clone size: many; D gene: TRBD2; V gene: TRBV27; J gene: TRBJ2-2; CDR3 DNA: TGTGCCAGCCCAGATGACGCCAGCGGGGGCCGGAACACCGGGGAGCTGTTTTTT; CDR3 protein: CASPDDASGGRNTGELFF
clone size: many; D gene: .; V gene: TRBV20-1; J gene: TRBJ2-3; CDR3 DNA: TGCAGTGCTAGAGATCACCGGTGGGGTATTCGGCGCACAGATACGCAGTATTTT; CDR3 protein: CSARDHRWGIRRTDTQYF
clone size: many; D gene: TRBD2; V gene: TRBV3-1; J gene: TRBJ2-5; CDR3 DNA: TGTGCCAGCAGCCCCGGACTAGTGGAAGAGACCCAGTACTTC; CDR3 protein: CASSPGLVEETQYF
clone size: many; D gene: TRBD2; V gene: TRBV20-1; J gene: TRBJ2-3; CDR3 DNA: TGCAGTGCTAAAGCGGGGGGAGGAGATACGCAGTATTTT; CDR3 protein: CSAKAGGGDTQYF
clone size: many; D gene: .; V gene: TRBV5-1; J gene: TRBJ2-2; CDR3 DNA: TGCGCCAGCCGAGGCGGGGAGCTGTTTTTT; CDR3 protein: CASRGGELFF
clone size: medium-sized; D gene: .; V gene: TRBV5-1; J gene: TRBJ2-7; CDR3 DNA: TGCGCCAGCAGCGTTGCGGGGTGGTCTGACTACGAGCAGTACTTC; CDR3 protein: CASSVAGWSDYEQYF
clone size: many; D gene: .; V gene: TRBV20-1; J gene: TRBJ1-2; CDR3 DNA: TGCAGTGCTAGACGGGACAACTATGGCTACACCTTC; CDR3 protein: CSARRDNYGYTF
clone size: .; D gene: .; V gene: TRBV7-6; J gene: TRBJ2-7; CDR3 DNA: TGTGCCAGCAGCCCTGGGGATATAGAAGAACAGTACTTC; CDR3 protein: CASSPGDIEEQYF
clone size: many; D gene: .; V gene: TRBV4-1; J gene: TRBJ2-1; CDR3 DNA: TGCGCCAGCAGCCATAACACCTACAATGAGCAGTTCTTC; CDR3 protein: CASSHNTYNEQFF
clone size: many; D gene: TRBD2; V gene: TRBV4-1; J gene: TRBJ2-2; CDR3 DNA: TGCGCCAGCAGCCAAGATGTAGGAGCGGGGGAGAACACCGGGGAGCTGTTTTTT; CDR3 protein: CASSQDVGAGENTGELFF
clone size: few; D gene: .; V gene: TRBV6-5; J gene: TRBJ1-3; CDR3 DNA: TGTGCCAGCAGTTACCAAGGGACGGTCCTCTCTGGAAACACCATATATTTT; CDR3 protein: CASSYQGTVLSGNTIYF
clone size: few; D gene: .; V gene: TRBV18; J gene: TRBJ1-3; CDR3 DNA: TGTGCCAGCTCACCAATCGCAGGGACTGGAAACACCATATATTTT; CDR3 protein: CASSPIAGTGNTIYF
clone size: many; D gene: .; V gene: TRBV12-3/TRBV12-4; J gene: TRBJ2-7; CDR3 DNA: TGTGCCAGCAGTTTAGGCTTCTACGAGCAGTACTTC; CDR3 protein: CASSLGFYEQYF
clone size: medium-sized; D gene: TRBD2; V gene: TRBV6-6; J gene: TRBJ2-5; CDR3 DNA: TGTGCCAGCAGACGGACTAGCGGACCACAAGAGACCCAGTACTTC; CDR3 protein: CASRRTSGPQETQYF
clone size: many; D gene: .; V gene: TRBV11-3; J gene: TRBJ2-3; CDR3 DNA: TGTGCCAGCACCTTTTCCGGAGATACGCAGTATTTT; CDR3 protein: CASTFSGDTQYF
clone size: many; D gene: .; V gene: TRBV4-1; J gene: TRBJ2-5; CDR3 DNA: TGCGCCAGCAGCCAAGATCAGGAGGATCAAGAGACCCAGTACTTC; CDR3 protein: CASSQDQEDQETQYF
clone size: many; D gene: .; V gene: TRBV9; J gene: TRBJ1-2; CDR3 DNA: TGTGCCAGCCGGCGACAGCAGGGGTTGAACTATGGCTACACCTTC; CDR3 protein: CASRRQQGLNYGYTF
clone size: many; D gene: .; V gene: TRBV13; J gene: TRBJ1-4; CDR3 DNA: TGTGCCAGCAGCTTCTACTTCGGATGGGCGGACGAAAAACTGTTTTTT; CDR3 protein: CASSFYFGWADEKLFF
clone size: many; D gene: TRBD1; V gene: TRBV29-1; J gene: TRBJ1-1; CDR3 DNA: TGCAGCGCATCTTCAGCGGGACACAGGGGGTCGACTTCCTTCTTT; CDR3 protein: CSASSAGHRGSTSFF
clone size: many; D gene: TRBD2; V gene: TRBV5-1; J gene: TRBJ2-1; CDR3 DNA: TGCGCCAGCAGCGAACTAGCGGGAGGGCCACCCTACAATGAGCAGTTCTTC; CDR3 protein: CASSELAGGPPYNEQFF
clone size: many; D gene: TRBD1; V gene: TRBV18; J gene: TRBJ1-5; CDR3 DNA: TGTGCCAGCTCAGACATGACAGGGTACGATCAGCCCCAGCATTTT; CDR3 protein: CASSDMTGYDQPQHF
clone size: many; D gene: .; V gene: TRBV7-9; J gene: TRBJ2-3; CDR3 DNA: TGTGCCAGCATCGATGGACAGATTTCCACAGATACGCAGTATTTT; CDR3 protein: CASIDGQISTDTQYF
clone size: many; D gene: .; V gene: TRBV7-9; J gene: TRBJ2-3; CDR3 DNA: TGTGCCAGCAGCTTAGATCGTCTCACAGATACGCAGTATTTT; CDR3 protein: CASSLDRLTDTQYF
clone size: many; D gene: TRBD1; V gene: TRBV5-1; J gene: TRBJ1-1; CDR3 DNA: TGCGCCAGCAGCCCAAACGGACAGGGGCCGAGTAGGGGCACTGAAGCTTTCTTT; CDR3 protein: CASSPNGQGPSRGTEAFF
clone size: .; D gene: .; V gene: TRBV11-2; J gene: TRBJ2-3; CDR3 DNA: TGTGCCAGCGGTTTCACAGATACGCAGTATTTT; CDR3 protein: CASGFTDTQYF
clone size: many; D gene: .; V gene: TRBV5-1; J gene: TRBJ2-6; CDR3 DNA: TGCGCCAGCAGCGTAGCTGGGGCCAACGTCCTGACTTTC; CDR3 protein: CASSVAGANVLTF
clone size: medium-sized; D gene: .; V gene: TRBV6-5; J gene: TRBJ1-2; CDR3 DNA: TGTGCCAGCAGTTCTCCTCGAATCGCTAACTATGGCTACACCTTC; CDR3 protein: CASSSPRIANYGYTF
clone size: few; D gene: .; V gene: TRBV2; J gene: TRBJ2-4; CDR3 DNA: TGTGCCAGCAGTGAATCCGAAACCGGGACGGACAAAAACATTCAGTACTTC; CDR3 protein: CASSESETGTDKNIQYF
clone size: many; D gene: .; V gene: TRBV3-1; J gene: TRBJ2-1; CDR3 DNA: TGTGCCAGCAGCCACGGAGGGGCCTACAATGAGCAGTTCTTC; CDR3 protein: CASSHGGAYNEQFF
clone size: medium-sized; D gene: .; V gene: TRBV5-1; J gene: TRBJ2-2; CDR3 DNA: TGCGCCAGCAGCTTGGGGGCCCCTAGGAACACCGGGGAGCTGTTTTTT; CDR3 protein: CASSLGAPRNTGELFF
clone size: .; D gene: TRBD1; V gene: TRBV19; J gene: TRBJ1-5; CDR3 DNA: TGTGCCAGTATTGCGGTGGCAGGGGGTAGTGGCAATCAGCCCCAGCATTTT; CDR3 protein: CASIAVAGGSGNQPQHF
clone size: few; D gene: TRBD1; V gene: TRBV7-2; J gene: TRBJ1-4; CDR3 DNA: TGTGCCAGCAGCCCCAACAGGGGACACGCAACTAATGAAAAACTGTTTTTT; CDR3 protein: CASSPNRGHATNEKLFF
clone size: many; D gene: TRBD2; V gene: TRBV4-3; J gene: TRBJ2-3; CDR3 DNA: TGCGCCAGCAGCCACCTAAGACTAGCGGGGGGGACAGATACGCAGTATTTT; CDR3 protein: CASSHLRLAGGTDTQYF
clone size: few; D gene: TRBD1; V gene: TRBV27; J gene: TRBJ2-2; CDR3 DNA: TGTGCCAGTCGACAGGGTTTTTGGGCGAACACCGGGGAGCTGTTTTTT; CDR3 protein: CASRQGFWANTGELFF
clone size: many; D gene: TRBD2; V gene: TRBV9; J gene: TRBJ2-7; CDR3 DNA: TGTGCCAGCAGCCCGGGAGGGCTGAGGAGCTCCTACGAGCAGTACTTC; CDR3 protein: CASSPGGLRSSYEQYF
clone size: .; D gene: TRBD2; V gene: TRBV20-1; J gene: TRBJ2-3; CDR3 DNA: TGCTGTGCTAATGGAGGGGGTAGCGGGAGTGCTTGGGATACGCAGTATTTT; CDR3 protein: CCANGGGSGSAWDTQYF
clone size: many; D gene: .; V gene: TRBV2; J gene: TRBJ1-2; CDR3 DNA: TGTGCCAGCAGGGACGGATGGCCCTCTAACTATGGCTACACCTTC; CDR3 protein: CASRDGWPSNYGYTF
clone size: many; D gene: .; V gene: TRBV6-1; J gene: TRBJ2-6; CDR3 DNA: TGTGCCAGCAGCGGAACCGGGACAAGGGTCTCTGGGGCCAACGTCCTGACTTTC; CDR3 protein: CASSGTGTRVSGANVLTF
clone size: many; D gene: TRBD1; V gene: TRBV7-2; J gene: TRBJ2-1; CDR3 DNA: TGTGCCAGCAGCCAGGACAGGGTTCACGATGAGCAGTTCTTC; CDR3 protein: CASSQDRVHDEQFF
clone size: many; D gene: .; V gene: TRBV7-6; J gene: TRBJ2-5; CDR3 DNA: TGTGCCAGCAGCTTAGTGCGGAGGCCGGGGCAAGAGACCCAGTACTTC; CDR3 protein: CASSLVRRPGQETQYF